Shown below are 15 T cell receptor beta chains from a single sample sequenced in a study of cytomegalovirus exposure and HLA in healthy donors. Vbeta (60) and Jbeta (13) primers were used in the PCR. Some clones are missing from TCRdb's copy, which holds only in-frame ones; the method was immunoSEQ multiplex PCR. This table holds approximately 120,000 clones. Sequencing was carried out using PBMCs. These receptors were taken from a man between 35 and 55 years old in good health and CMV-seronegative.

The chain joins TRBV6-6 to TRBJ1-5; TRBD1 aligns across 9 bases. This CDR3 comprises 14 residues. V was clipped by 4 bases and J by 4 bases; unmatched bases: 2. CDR1 and CDR2 from the germline V gene are MNHNY and SVGAGI (reference sequence). Here the CDR3 reads CASSWGTGNQPQHF. The CDR3 nucleotides are TGTGCCAGCAGTTGGGGGACAGGGAATCAGCCCCAGCATTTT.

The CDR3 here is CASSLSRVTDTQYF. CDR3 DNA: TGTGCCAGCAGCTTAAGCAGGGTCACAGATACGCAGTATTTT. The chain uses TRBV11-2 and TRBJ2-3, with D possibly TRBD1 on 5 matching bases. The CDR3 contains 14 residues. CDR1 SGHAT and CDR2 FQNNGV come from the germline V gene. The V end lost 2 bases, the J end lost 2 bases, and 8 bases lay between the germline ends.

The rearrangement links TRBV11-1 to TRBJ2-5; D possibly corresponds to TRBD1 (5 bases). Germline values: CDR1 SGHAT, CDR2 FQDESV (reference sequence). The CDR3 is 15 residues long. Deletions cut 1 base from V and 0 bases from J, with 9 bases between. The CDR3 region is CASSLGPGNQETQYF. CDR3 bases: TGTGCCAGCAGCTTAGGGCCAGGGAACCAAGAGACCCAGTACTTC.

This chain uses TRBV6-5 with TRBJ2-1; the match to TRBD2 covers 8 bases. Germline assignment: CDR1 MNHEY and CDR2 SVGAGI. The V segment lost 5 bases and the J segment 14 bases; nucleotides outside the gene matches: 11. This CDR3 has 13 amino acids. The CDR3 region is CASSNGWAGGEFF. For the CDR3, the DNA is TGTGCCAGCAGTAACGGATGGGCGGGGGGCGAGTTCTTC.

V gene TRBV4-2 combines with J gene TRBJ2-7; maybe TRBD2 (5 bases). CDR3 length: 15 residues. Germline values: CDR1 LGHNA, CDR2 YNFKEQ. V was pared by 1 base and J by 3 bases, with 13 bases between. CDR3 residues: CASSQAEEGFYEQYF. CDR3 nucleotides: TGTGCCAGCAGCCAAGCGGAGGAAGGGTTCTACGAGCAGTACTTC.

The rearrangement joins TRBV19 to TRBJ1-5; 10 bases are a match to TRBD1. From germline, CDR1 is LNHDA and CDR2 SQIVND (reference sequence). V lost 6 bases, J lost 1 base, and 15 bases stayed unmatched. The CDR3 is made up of 19 amino acids. The CDR3 DNA reads TGTGCCAGTAGGGATACCGGGACAGGGGCCATAGGGAGCAATCAGCCCCAGCATTTT. Translating gives CASRDTGTGAIGSNQPQHF.

The V and J genes are TRBV27 and TRBJ2-3, with 9 positions matching TRBD1. The V and J ends lost 3 bases and 2 bases, in that order; junction bases with no gene match: 15. CDR3 size: 19 residues. Germline CDR1 reads MNHEY; CDR2 reads SMNVEV (reference sequence). The CDR3 nucleotides read TGTGCCAGCAGTTTCACAGGGGGCTCATGGGCCCCAAACACAGATACGCAGTATTTT. This sequence encodes CASSFTGGSWAPNTDTQYF.

The chain carries TRBV27 and TRBJ2-2; 7 nucleotides line up with TRBD2. V lost 1 base, J lost 5 bases, and 10 bases stayed unmatched. The CDR3 length is 17 residues. CDR1 and CDR2 from the germline V gene are MNHEY and SMNVEV (reference sequence). CDR3 region: CASSLLRAWEGTGELFF. The CDR3 region has the DNA TGTGCCAGCAGTTTATTGCGAGCATGGGAGGGAACCGGGGAGCTGTTTTTT.

This chain joins TRBV27 and TRBJ2-7, with 9 bases fitting TRBD1. Germline V lookup: CDR1 MNHEY, CDR2 SMNVEV (reference sequence). The CDR3 contains 13 residues. Germline trimming cut 5 bases from V and 3 bases from J; bases unmatched to any gene: 2. This CDR3 is CASSTGQGYEQYF. The CDR3 DNA reads as TGTGCCAGCAGTACGGGACAGGGCTACGAGCAGTACTTC.

V usage is TRBV5-1 and J usage is TRBJ2-3; 8 bases agree with TRBD2. Per germline, CDR1 SGHRS and CDR2 YFSETQ. This CDR3 is 16 amino acids long. Losses at the gene ends were 4 bases for V and 3 bases for J; bases not matched to a gene: 10. In DNA, the CDR3 is TGCGCCAGCAGCCTTACTGGACTAGCAGGTACAGATACGCAGTATTTT. It translates to CASSLTGLAGTDTQYF. The complete variable domain, with remaining parts taken from reference TRBV5-1 and TRBJ2-3, reads KAGVTQTPRYLIKTRGQQVTLSCSPISGHRSVSWYQQTPGQGLQFLFEYFSETQRNKGNFPGRFSGRQFSNSRSEMNVSTLELGDSALYLCASSLTGLAGTDTQYFGPGTRLTVL.

The V call is TRBV19, the J call TRBJ1-1, with unresolved D. The germline V gene encodes CDR1 LNHDA and CDR2 SQIVND (reference sequence). V lost 0 bases to trimming and J lost 5 bases, with 10 bases between them. This CDR3 comprises 14 residues. This CDR3 is CASSIDREGTEAFF. CDR3 sequence (DNA): TGTGCCAGTAGTATAGATCGTGAGGGAACTGAAGCTTTCTTT.

This chain joins TRBV27 and TRBJ2-7, with D unresolved. CDR3 size: 15 residues. Germline-derived CDR1 and CDR2 are MNHEY and SMNVEV (reference sequence). Trimming pared 3 bases from V and 0 bases from J, leaving 12 bases between. Here the CDR3 DNA reads TGTGCCAGCAGTTTTGTTTTCGGTGCCTCCTACGAGCAGTACTTC. Translated, it gives CASSFVFGASYEQYF.

The gene calls are TRBV27 and TRBJ2-7, with TRBD2 identical over 11 bases. Trimming at V came to 5 bases and at J to 4 bases, leaving 7 bases not matched to a gene. Germline CDR1 and CDR2: MNHEY and SMNVEV (reference sequence). The CDR3 extends over 15 amino acids. This chain's CDR3 is CASSRPSGRTYEQYF. CDR3 coding DNA: TGTGCCAGCAGTCGTCCTAGCGGGAGGACTTACGAGCAGTACTTC.

J is TRBJ2-7 and V is TRBV5-1; D is perhaps TRBD2 (5 bases). Germline V gene data show CDR1 as SGHRS and CDR2 as YFSETQ. The V end lost 2 bases, the J end lost 5 bases, and 17 bases lay between the germline ends. This CDR3 contains 15 residues. The CDR3 reads CASSLGKLVADEQYF. CDR3 DNA sequence: TGCGCCAGCAGCTTAGGCAAACTAGTGGCGGACGAGCAGTACTTC.

The genes are TRBV28 and TRBJ2-4; TRBD1 is a possible D gene (5 bases). Germline-derived CDR1 and CDR2 are MDHEN and SYDVKM. The V gene lost 3 bases and the J gene lost 6 bases, with 12 bases spanning the gap. The CDR3 has 14 amino acids. The CDR3 DNA reads as TGTGCCAGCAGTTTCCCAGGGCTCGGAAACATTCAGTACTTC. Translation gives CASSFPGLGNIQYF.